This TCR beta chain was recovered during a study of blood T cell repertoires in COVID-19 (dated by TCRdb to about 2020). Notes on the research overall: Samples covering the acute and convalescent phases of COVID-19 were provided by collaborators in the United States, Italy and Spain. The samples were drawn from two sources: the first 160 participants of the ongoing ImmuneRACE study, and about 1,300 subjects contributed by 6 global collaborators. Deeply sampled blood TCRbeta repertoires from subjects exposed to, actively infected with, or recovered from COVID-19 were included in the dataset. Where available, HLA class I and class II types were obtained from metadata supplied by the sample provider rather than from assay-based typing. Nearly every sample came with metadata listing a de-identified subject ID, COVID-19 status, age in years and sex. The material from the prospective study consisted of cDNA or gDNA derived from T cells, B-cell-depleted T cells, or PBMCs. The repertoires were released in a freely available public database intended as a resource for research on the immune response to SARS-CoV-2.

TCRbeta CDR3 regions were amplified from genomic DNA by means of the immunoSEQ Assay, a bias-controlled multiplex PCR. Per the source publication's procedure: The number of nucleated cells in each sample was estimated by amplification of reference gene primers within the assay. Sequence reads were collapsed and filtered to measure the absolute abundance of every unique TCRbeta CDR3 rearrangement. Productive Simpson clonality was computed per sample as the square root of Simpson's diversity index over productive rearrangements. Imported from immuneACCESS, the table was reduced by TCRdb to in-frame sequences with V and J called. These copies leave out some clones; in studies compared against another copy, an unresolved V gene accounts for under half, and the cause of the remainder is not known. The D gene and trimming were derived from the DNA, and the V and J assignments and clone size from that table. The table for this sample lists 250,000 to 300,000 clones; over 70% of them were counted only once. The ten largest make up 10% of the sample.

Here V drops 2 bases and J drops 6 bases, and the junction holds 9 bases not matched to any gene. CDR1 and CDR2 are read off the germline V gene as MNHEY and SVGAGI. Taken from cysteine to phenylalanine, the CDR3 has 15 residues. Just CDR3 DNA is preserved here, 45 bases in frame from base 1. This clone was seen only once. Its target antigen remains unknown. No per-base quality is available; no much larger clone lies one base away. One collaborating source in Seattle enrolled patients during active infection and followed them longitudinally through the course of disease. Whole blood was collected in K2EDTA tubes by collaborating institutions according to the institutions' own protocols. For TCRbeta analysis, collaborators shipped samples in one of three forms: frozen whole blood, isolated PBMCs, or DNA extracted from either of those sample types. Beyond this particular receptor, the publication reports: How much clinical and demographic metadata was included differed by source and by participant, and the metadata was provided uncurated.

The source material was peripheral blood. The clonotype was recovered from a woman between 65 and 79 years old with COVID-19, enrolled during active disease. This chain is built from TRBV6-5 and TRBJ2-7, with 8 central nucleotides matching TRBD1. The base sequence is TGTGCCAGCAGTTACGGTCCCGGACAGGGCGGCGAGCAGTACTTC. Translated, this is CASSYGPGQGGEQYF.